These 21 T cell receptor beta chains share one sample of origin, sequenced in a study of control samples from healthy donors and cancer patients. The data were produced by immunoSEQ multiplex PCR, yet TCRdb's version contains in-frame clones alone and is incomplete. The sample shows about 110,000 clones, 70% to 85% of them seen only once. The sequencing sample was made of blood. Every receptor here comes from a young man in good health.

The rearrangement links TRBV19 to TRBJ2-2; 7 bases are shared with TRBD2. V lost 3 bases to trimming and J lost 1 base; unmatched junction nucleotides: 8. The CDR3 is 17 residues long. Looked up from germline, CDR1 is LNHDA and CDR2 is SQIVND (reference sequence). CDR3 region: CASSIKRGGLNTGELFF. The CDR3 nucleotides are TGTGCCAGTAGTATCAAAAGGGGAGGGTTGAACACCGGGGAGCTGTTTTTT.

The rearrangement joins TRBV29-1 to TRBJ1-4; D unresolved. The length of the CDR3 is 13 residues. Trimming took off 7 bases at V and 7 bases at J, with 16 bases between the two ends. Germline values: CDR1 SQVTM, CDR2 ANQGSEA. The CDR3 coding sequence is TGCAGCGCTACCGGTAGAGGCAGTGAAAAACTGTTTTTT. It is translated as CSATGRGSEKLFF. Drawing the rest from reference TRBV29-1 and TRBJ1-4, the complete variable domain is SAVISQKPSRDICQRGTSLTIQCQVDSQVTMMFWYRQQPGQSLTLIATANQGSEATYESGFVIDKFPISRPNLTFSTLTVSNMSPEDSSIYLCSATGRGSEKLFFGSGTQLSVL.

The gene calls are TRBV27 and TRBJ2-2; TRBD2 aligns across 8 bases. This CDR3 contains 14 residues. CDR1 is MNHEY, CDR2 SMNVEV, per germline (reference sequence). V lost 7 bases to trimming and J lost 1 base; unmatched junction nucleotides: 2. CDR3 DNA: TGTGCCAGCAACCGGGAGGGGAACACCGGGGAGCTGTTTTTT. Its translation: CASNREGNTGELFF.

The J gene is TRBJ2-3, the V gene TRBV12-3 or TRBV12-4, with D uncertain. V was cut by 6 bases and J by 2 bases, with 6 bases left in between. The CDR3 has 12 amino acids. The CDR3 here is CASSRFTDTQYF. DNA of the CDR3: TGTGCCAGCAGCCGTTTCACAGATACGCAGTATTTT.

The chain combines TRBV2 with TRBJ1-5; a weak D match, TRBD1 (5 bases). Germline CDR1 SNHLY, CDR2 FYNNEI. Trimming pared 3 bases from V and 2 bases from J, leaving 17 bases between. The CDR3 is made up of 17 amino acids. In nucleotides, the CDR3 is TGTGCCAGCAGTGAGCTAAGGGGCAAAGAGGGCAATCAGCCCCAGCATTTT. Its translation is CASSELRGKEGNQPQHF. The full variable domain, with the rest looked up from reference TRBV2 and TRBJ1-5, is EPEVTQTPSHQVTQMGQEVILRCVPISNHLYFYWYRQILGQKVEFLVSFYNNEISEKSEIFDDQFSVERPDGSNFTLKIRSTKLEDSAMYFCASSELRGKEGNQPQHFGDGTRLSIL.

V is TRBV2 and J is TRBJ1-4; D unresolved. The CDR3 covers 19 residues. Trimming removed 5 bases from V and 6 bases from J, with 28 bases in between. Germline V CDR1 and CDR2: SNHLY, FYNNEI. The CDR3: CASSYNVSPGPSVDEKLFF. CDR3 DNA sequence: TGTGCCAGCAGTTACAATGTCAGCCCAGGCCCCTCCGTTGATGAAAAACTGTTTTTT.

CDR3 loop: CASSPPGGATNTGELFF. The CDR3 nucleotides are TGTGCCAGCTCACCACCGGGGGGGGCGACGAACACCGGGGAGCTGTTTTTT. V gene TRBV18 combines with J gene TRBJ2-2, with a possible D match to TRBD2 (7 bases). Germline CDR1 and CDR2: KGHSH and LQKENI. The CDR3 contains 17 residues. V was shortened by 0 bases and J by 0 bases, with 11 bases between the two germline ends.

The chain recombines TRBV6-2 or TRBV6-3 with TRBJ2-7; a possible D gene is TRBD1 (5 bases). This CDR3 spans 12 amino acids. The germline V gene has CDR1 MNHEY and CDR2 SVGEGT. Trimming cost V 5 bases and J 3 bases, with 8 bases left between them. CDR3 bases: TGTGCCAGCAGTCTCCAGGGCTACGAGCAGTACGTC. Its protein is CASSLQGYEQYV.

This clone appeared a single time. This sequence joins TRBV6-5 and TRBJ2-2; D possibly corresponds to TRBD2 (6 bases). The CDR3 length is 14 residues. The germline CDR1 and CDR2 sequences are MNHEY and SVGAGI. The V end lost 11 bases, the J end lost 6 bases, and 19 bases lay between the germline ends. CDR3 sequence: CAGLVRETPGELFF. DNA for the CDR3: TGTGCCGGCCTGGTTCGGGAGACTCCCGGGGAGCTGTTTTTT.

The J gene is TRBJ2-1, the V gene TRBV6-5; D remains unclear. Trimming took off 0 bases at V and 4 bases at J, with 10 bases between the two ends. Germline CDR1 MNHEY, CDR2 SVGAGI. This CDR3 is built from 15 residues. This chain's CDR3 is CASSYSTRVYNEQFF. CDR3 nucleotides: TGTGCCAGCAGTTACTCGACGCGAGTTTACAATGAGCAGTTCTTC.

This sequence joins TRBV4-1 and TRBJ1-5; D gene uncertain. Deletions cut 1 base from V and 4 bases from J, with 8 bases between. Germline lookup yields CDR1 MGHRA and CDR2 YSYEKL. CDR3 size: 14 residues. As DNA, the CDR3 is TGCGCCAGCAGCCAAGTCGTAGGGAATCAGCCCCAGCATTTT. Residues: CASSQVVGNQPQHF.

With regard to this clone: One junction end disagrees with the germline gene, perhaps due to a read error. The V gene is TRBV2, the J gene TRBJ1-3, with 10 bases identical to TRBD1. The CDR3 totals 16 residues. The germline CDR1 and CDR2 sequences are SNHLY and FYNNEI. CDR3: CASSEGTGVSGNTIYF. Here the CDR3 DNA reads TGTGCCAGCAGCGAAGGGACAGGGGTATCTGGAAACACCATATATTTT.

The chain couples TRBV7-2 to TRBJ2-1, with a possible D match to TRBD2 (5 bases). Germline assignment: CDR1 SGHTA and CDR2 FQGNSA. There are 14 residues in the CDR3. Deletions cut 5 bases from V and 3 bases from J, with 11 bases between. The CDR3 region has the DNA TGTGCCAGCAGCGAAAACCGGGACTACAATGAGCAGTTCTTC. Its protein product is CASSENRDYNEQFF. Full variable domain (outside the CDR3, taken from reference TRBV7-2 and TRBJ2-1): GAGVSQSPSNKVTEKGKDVELRCDPISGHTALYWYRQSLGQGLEFLIYFQGNSAPDKSGLPSDRFSAERTGGSVSTLTIQRTQQEDSAVYLCASSENRDYNEQFFGPGTRLTVL.

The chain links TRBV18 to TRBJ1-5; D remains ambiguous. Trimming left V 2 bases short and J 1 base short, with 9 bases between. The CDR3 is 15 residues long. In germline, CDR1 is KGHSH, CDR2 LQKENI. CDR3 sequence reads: CASSPAGSSNQPQHF. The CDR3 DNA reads TGTGCCAGCTCACCAGCGGGTAGCAGCAATCAGCCCCAGCATTTT.

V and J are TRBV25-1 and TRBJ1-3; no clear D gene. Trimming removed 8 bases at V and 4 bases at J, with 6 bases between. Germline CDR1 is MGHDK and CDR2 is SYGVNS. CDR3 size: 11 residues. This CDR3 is CASQGGNTIYF. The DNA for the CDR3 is TGTGCCAGCCAAGGGGGAAACACCATATATTTT.

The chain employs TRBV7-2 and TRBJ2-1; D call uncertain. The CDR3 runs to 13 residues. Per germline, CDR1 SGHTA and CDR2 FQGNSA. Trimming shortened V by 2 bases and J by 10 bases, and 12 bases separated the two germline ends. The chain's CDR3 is CASSLKGYGEQFF. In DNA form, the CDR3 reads TGTGCCAGCAGCTTAAAAGGGTATGGAGAGCAGTTCTTC.

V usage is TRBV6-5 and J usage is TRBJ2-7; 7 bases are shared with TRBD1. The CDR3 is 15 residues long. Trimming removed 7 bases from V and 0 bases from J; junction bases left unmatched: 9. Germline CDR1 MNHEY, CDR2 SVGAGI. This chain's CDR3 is CASTRQGRGSYEQYV. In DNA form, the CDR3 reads TGTGCCAGCACCCGACAGGGAAGGGGCTCCTACGAGCAGTACGTC.

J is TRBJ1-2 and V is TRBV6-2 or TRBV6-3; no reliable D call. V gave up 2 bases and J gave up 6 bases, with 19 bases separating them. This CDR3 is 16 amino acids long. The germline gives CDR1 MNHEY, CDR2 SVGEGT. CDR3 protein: CASSYPSTSSPHGYTF. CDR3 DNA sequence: TGTGCCAGCAGTTACCCCTCTACATCCAGCCCACATGGCTACACCTTC.

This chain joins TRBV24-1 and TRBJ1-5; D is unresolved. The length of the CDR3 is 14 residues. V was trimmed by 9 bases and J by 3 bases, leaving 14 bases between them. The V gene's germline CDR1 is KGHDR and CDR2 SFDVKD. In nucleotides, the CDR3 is TGTGCCACCGAACTATCTGGTTCCAATCAGCCCCAGCATTTT. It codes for CATELSGSNQPQHF.

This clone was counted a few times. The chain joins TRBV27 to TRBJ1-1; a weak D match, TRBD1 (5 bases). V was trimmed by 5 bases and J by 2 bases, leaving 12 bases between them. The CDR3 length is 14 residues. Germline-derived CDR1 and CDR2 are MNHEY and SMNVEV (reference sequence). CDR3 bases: TGTGCCAGCAGTCCCCAAGGGGATAACACTGAAGCTTTCTTT. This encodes CASSPQGDNTEAFF.

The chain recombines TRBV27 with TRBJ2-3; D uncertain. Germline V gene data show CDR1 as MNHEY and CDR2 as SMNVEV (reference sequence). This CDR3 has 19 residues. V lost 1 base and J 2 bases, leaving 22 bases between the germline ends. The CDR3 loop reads CASSLWAPSPGRFTDTQYF. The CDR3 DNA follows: TGTGCCAGCAGTTTATGGGCCCCCTCCCCAGGCAGGTTCACAGATACGCAGTATTTT.